The next 20 T cell receptor beta chains were all read from a single sample in a study of graft-versus-host responses after intestinal transplantation. These receptors lack a known antigen. Using immunoSEQ multiplex PCR, the repertoire was profiled, and TCRdb retains in-frame clones only, with some absent. The sample holds about 110,000 clones; roughly 90% are singletons and the top ten take about 0.73%. The specimen comprised unstimulated CD4+ T cells sorted from spleen or lymph node cells, sampled before transplant. Receptor source: a human donor who was the organ donor for an intestinal transplant.

V gene TRBV29-1 combines with J gene TRBJ2-3; TRBD2 agrees at 16 bases. The germline CDR1 and CDR2 sequences are SQVTM and ANQGSEA. V dropped 4 bases and J dropped 1; count of bases not matched to a gene: 8. CDR3 length: 18 residues. The CDR3 is CSVAGLAGGPIGTDTQYF. DNA for the CDR3: TGCAGCGTTGCGGGACTAGCGGGGGGGCCTATCGGCACAGATACGCAGTATTTT.

The chain recombines TRBV4-2 with TRBJ2-7; D may correspond to TRBD1 or TRBD2 (5 bases each). The CDR3 is 16 residues long. Germline V lookup: CDR1 LGHNA, CDR2 YNFKEQ. V gave up 4 bases and J gave up 0 bases, with 16 bases separating them. The CDR3 DNA follows: TGTGCCAGCAGCCCGACGGGGACGGCGAACTCCTACGAGCAGTACTTC. Amino acids: CASSPTGTANSYEQYF.

This clone was detected once. The J gene is TRBJ1-2, the V gene TRBV5-1; D is unclear. CDR3 length: 14 amino acids. Germline V CDR1 and CDR2: SGHRS, YFSETQ. Trimming cost V 0 bases and J 1 base, with 7 bases left between them. CDR3 coding DNA: TGCGCCAGCAGCTTGGGACAAAATAACTATGGCTACACCTTC. It is translated as CASSLGQNNYGYTF. The entire variable domain, with the rest obtained from reference TRBV5-1 and TRBJ1-2, is as follows: KAGVTQTPRYLIKTRGQQVTLSCSPISGHRSVSWYQQTPGQGLQFLFEYFSETQRNKGNFPGRFSGRQFSNSRSEMNVSTLELGDSALYLCASSLGQNNYGYTFGSGTRLTVV.

The chain's CDR3 is CASIPQGITDTQYF. The CDR3 DNA follows: TGTGCCAGCATCCCACAGGGGATCACAGATACGCAGTATTTT. The V call is TRBV28, the J call TRBJ2-3, with 7 bases aligning to TRBD1. Per germline, CDR1 MDHEN and CDR2 SYDVKM. The CDR3 sequence is 14 residues long. V gave up 7 bases and J gave up 2 bases; unmatched junction bases: 6.

This clone occurred once. The gene calls are TRBV7-9 and TRBJ1-1, with D perhaps TRBD1 (5 bases). V was shortened by 5 bases and J by 1 base, with 11 bases between the two germline ends. Germline lookup yields CDR1 SEHNR and CDR2 FQNEAQ (reference sequence). This CDR3 is 14 amino acids long. As DNA, the CDR3 is TGTGCCAGCAGCCCCAGGGCAGGGAACACTGAAGCTTTCTTT. Its protein product is CASSPRAGNTEAFF.

The chain couples TRBV6-1 to TRBJ1-6; D remains unclear. The V end was cut by 4 bases, the J end by 4 bases, with 17 bases between. Germline V gene sequence: CDR1 MNHNS, CDR2 SASEGT. There are 17 residues in the CDR3. CDR3 nucleotides: TGTGCCAGCAGTGCCCTCCAGTCGGAGTTTTATAATTCACCCCTCCACTTT. Amino acid sequence: CASSALQSEFYNSPLHF.

The chain joins TRBV18 to TRBJ2-5; 7 bases are shared with TRBD1. Unmatched junction bases numbered 3, after V lost 6 bases and J lost 5 bases. The V gene's germline CDR1 is KGHSH and CDR2 LQKENI. The CDR3 consists of 12 residues. The CDR3 spells CASSLDRETQYF. CDR3 nucleotide sequence: TGTGCCAGCTCCCTGGACAGGGAGACCCAGTACTTC.

V is TRBV9 and J is TRBJ2-6; D possibly corresponds to TRBD2 (5 bases). Per germline, CDR1 SGDLS and CDR2 YYNGEE. The V and J ends lost 4 bases and 2 bases respectively, with 16 bases between them. The CDR3 runs to 17 residues. This CDR3 reads CASSPRGLTTGANVLTF. In DNA form, the CDR3 reads TGTGCCAGCAGCCCACGTGGACTGACAACTGGGGCCAACGTCCTGACTTTC.

V gene TRBV13 combines with J gene TRBJ1-4; D remains unclear. Germline V gives CDR1 PRHDT, CDR2 FYEKMQ (reference sequence). This CDR3 is built from 13 residues. The ends were cut back, 2 bases at V and 7 bases at J, with 8 bases in the middle. The CDR3 bases are TGTGCCAGCAGCTTATATAGCGGTGAAAAACTGTTTTTT. This gives the protein CASSLYSGEKLFF.

The V call is TRBV5-1, the J call TRBJ1-1; possible D gene TRBD1, 5 bases. In germline, CDR1 is SGHRS, CDR2 YFSETQ. This CDR3 is 13 amino acids long. The ends were cut back, 3 bases at V and 5 bases at J, with 11 bases in the middle. The CDR3 DNA is TGCGCCAGCAGCTACGCCGGGGGGACTGAAGCTTTCTTT. Protein: CASSYAGGTEAFF.

This clone came up a few times. This sequence joins TRBV7-9 and TRBJ1-1, with D possibly being TRBD1 (6 bases). CDR1 is SEHNR, CDR2 FQNEAQ, per germline (reference sequence). This CDR3 spans 14 amino acids. Trimming pared 4 bases from V and 6 bases from J, leaving 15 bases between. The CDR3 loop reads CASSSYRGASEAFF. The CDR3 region has the DNA TGTGCCAGCAGCTCGTACCGGGGGGCGTCTGAAGCTTTCTTT.

V and J are TRBV9 and TRBJ2-2; D gene unclear. Trimming took 4 bases from V and 1 from J, leaving 11 bases between them. The CDR3 sequence is 15 residues long. Germline V CDR1 and CDR2: SGDLS, YYNGEE. The CDR3 reads CASSSTPRNTGELFF. The CDR3 nucleotides read TGTGCCAGCAGCTCGACGCCCCGGAACACCGGGGAGCTGTTTTTT.

The genes are TRBV11-3 and TRBJ2-1, with a weak D call TRBD2 (7 bases). The V and J ends lost 2 bases and 2 bases respectively, with 25 bases between them. From germline, CDR1 is SGHNT and CDR2 YENEEA. The CDR3 sequence is 20 residues long. The CDR3 sequence: CASSLYLPLGGGHTYNEQFF. For the CDR3, the DNA is TGTGCCAGCAGCTTATATCTCCCTCTGGGCGGGGGACACACCTACAATGAGCAGTTCTTC. The complete variable domain, with remaining parts taken from reference TRBV11-3 and TRBJ2-1, reads EAGVVQSPRYKIIEKKQPVAFWCNPISGHNTLYWYLQNLGQGPELLIRYENEEAVDDSQLPKDRFSAERLKGVDSTLKIQPAELGDSAVYLCASSLYLPLGGGHTYNEQFFGPGTRLTVL.

The rearrangement links TRBV13 to TRBJ2-3; D is undetermined. V lost 2 bases and J lost 3, with 9 bases in between. There are 14 residues in the CDR3. Per the germline V gene, CDR1 is PRHDT and CDR2 is FYEKMQ (reference sequence). This chain's CDR3 is CASSLRSGTDTQYF. In DNA form, the CDR3 reads TGTGCCAGCAGCTTAAGATCCGGGACAGATACGCAGTATTTT.

This chain connects TRBV6-1 to TRBJ1-2, with D perhaps TRBD1 (5 bases). V was trimmed by 3 bases and J by 5 bases, leaving 16 bases between them. Per germline, CDR1 MNHNS and CDR2 SASEGT. The CDR3 length is 15 residues. This CDR3 is CASSDSRPGLYGYTF. CDR3 DNA sequence: TGTGCCAGCAGTGATTCGCGTCCGGGACTTTATGGCTACACCTTC.

The gene calls are TRBV7-9 and TRBJ2-7; D gene uncertain. This CDR3 is 12 amino acids long. Trimming removed 4 bases at V and 4 bases at J, with 8 bases between. Germline loops: CDR1 SEHNR, CDR2 FQNEAQ (reference sequence). The CDR3 nucleotides read TGTGCCAGCAGCTCCCTGGGGTACGAGCAGTACTTC. Protein sequence: CASSSLGYEQYF.

This clone has just one count. The genes are TRBV9 and TRBJ2-5; D remains ambiguous. The CDR3 contains 15 residues. In germline, CDR1 is SGDLS, CDR2 YYNGEE. V dropped 0 bases and J dropped 1 base, with 10 bases sitting between them. The CDR3 DNA reads TGTGCCAGCAGCGTAGGGGCAGGCCCCCAAGAGACCCAGTACTTC. Protein: CASSVGAGPQETQYF. Supplemented by reference TRBV9 and TRBJ2-5, the full variable domain reads DSGVTQTPKHLITATGQRVTLRCSPRSGDLSVYWYQQSLDQGLQFLIQYYNGEERAKGNILERFSAQQFPDLHSELNLSSLELGDSALYFCASSVGAGPQETQYFGPGTRLLVL.

The genes are TRBV19 and TRBJ2-4; no definite D call. Trimming removed 11 bases at V and 0 bases at J, with 14 bases between. Germline values: CDR1 LNHDA, CDR2 SQIVND (reference sequence). CDR3 length: 14 amino acids. CDR3 DNA sequence: TGTGCCCAAAGGAGTCCCCTAGCCAAAAACATTCAGTACTTC. It yields the protein CAQRSPLAKNIQYF.

J is TRBJ2-7 and V is TRBV11-2; unclear D gene. Trimming removed 0 bases at V and 2 bases at J, with 5 bases between. The CDR3 consists of 13 residues. CDR1 and CDR2 (germline): SGHAT, FQNNGV. CDR3 sequence (DNA): TGTGCCAGCAGCTTAGATTTTCCCTACGAGCAGTACTTC. It translates to CASSLDFPYEQYF. Complete variable domain (other parts from reference TRBV11-2 and TRBJ2-7): EAGVAQSPRYKIIEKRQSVAFWCNPISGHATLYWYQQILGQGPKLLIQFQNNGVVDDSQLPKDRFSAERLKGVDSTLKIQPAKLEDSAVYLCASSLDFPYEQYFGPGTRLTVT.

The chain uses TRBV25-1 and TRBJ2-2; 7 bases agree with TRBD1. The V gene end was trimmed by 2 bases and the J gene end by 6 bases; junction bases not matched to a gene: 6. The CDR3 covers 15 residues. Germline CDR1 reads MGHDK; CDR2 reads SYGVNS. For the CDR3, the DNA is TGTGCCAGCAGTGAAACAGGGGTTGCCCCCGGGGAGCTGTTTTTT. Translated, it gives CASSETGVAPGELFF.